This entry concerns a single T cell receptor (beta chain). This specimen comes from a study of PD-L1 blockade in urothelial cancer. V lost 7 bases to trimming and J lost 0 bases; unmatched junction nucleotides: 2. The germline CDR1 and CDR2 sequences are ENHRY and SYGVKD. This CDR3 region has 13 residues. A spike-in of synthetic TCR analog templates was added to each PCR. Here immunoSEQ multiplex PCR was the method, and the copy in TCRdb shows in-frame clones only, minus some. The data contain roughly 84,000 clones, roughly 82% of them seen just once; the ten biggest clones take up 9% to 9.5%. V usage is TRBV10-3 and J usage is TRBJ2-7; 8 bases are a match to TRBD1. This clonotype was obtained from a man aged 65 to 79 with urothelial cancer. The sample here was PBMCs, taken around atezolizumab (anti-PD-L1) treatment. The CDR3 loop reads CAITGTGSYEQYF. Here the CDR3 DNA reads TGTGCCATCACCGGGACAGGCTCCTACGAGCAGTACTTC.